This T cell receptor beta chain was recorded in a study of blood T cell repertoires in COVID-19. All recovered Cohort 3 donors got two negative PCRs, got clearance, or saw symptom resolution. Per the original data handling: Reference gene primer amplification gave estimated nucleated cell counts. Data came from immunoSEQ multiplex PCR; TCRdb stores just in-frame clones and leaves some out. V, J and clone size are taken as reported in that table, and D and trimming were inferred from the DNA itself. The sample records some 330,000 clones, over 80% being singletons. CDR1 is KGHSH, CDR2 LQKENI, per germline. The CDR3 has 13 residues. V was trimmed by 3 bases and J by 6 bases, leaving 11 bases between them.

The rearrangement joins TRBV18 to TRBJ1-1, with a tentative D call TRBD1 (6 bases). Sequencing used PBMCs or T cells enriched from blood (not recorded which). This receptor was taken from a woman aged 50 to 60 who had recovered from COVID-19. The CDR3 loop is CASSPRGLAEAFF. CDR3 sequence (DNA): TGTGCCAGCTCACCCAGGGGTCTAGCTGAAGCTTTCTTT.